One T cell receptor (beta chain) is described in this entry. The sample holds other DNA sequences that translate to the same CDR3. This sample is part of a study of shared clonotypes between healthy human individuals. The V end lost 0 bases, the J end lost 2 bases, and 5 bases lay between the germline ends. CDR3 length: 14 residues. Germline-derived CDR1 and CDR2 are SGHRS and YFSETQ. Sequenced by immunoSEQ multiplex PCR; TCRdb stores in-frame clones only, minus some. The sample carries some 2.4 million clones, roughly 93% recorded once. The TCR comes from a man younger than 35 in good health. Some clones in this sample may be carry-over from other donors' samples. V and J are TRBV5-1 and TRBJ2-2; D is unclear. The sequencing input was naive CD4+ T cells from PBMCs. The subset denotes: CD45RA+ positively selected. CDR3 nucleotides: TGCGCCAGCAGCTTGGGAAGTAACACCGGGGAGCTGTTTTTT. Protein product: CASSLGSNTGELFF. Based on the CDR3 plus reference TRBV5-1 and TRBJ2-2, the full variable domain is KAGVTQTPRYLIKTRGQQVTLSCSPISGHRSVSWYQQTPGQGLQFLFEYFSETQRNKGNFPGRFSGRQFSNSRSEMNVSTLELGDSALYLCASSLGSNTGELFFGEGSRLTVL.